These 19 T cell receptor beta chains share one sample of origin, sequenced in a study of cytomegalovirus exposure and HLA in healthy donors. Use of 60 Vbeta and 13 Jbeta primers characterized the PCR. Sequenced by immunoSEQ multiplex PCR; TCRdb stores in-frame clones only, minus some. This repertoire shows about 140,000 clones, 70% to 80% found once; its top ten account for around 1.6%. Sequencing used PBMCs. The source is a female donor in good health and CMV-seronegative.

This sequence joins TRBV27 and TRBJ2-5; D call uncertain. With 0 bases removed from V and 0 bases from J, the gap between germline ends came to 8 bases. Germline loops: CDR1 MNHEY, CDR2 SMNVEV (reference sequence). This CDR3 has 15 amino acids. The CDR3 DNA follows: TGTGCCAGCAGTTTATCGGGTCTAGACCAAGAGACCCAGTACTTC. Protein: CASSLSGLDQETQYF.

The chain recombines TRBV6-5 with TRBJ2-1; D uncertain. This CDR3 has 13 amino acids. The V gene lost 6 bases and the J gene lost 2 bases, with 8 bases spanning the gap. Germline lookup yields CDR1 MNHEY and CDR2 SVGAGI. CDR3 sequence: CASSPGPYNEQFF. The CDR3 DNA follows: TGTGCCAGCAGCCCTGGCCCCTACAATGAGCAGTTCTTC.

The CDR3 sequence: CASSPLAGTANTGELFF. The CDR3 region has the DNA TGTGCCAGCAGCCCACTGGCCGGGACAGCGAACACCGGGGAGCTGTTTTTT. This chain uses TRBV7-3 with TRBJ2-2, with 7 bases matching TRBD1. Trimming cost V 5 bases and J 0 bases; bases outside gene matches: 9. Germline loops: CDR1 SGHTA, CDR2 FQGTGA. The CDR3 is 17 residues long.

The CDR3 DNA follows: TGTGCCAGCCGAGGACAGACGAATCAGCCCCAGCATTTT. Translated, it gives CASRGQTNQPQHF. The V gene is TRBV6-6, the J gene TRBJ1-5, with a tentative D call TRBD1 (6 bases). From germline, CDR1 is MNHNY and CDR2 SVGAGI (reference sequence). The CDR3 sequence is 13 residues long. V was cut by 8 bases and J by 4 bases, with 12 bases left in between.

Turning to this clone: Other DNA variants within this sample encode the same CDR3. The CDR3 reads CASSPQGNTEAFF. CDR3 DNA: TGTGCCAGCTCACCGCAGGGCAACACTGAAGCTTTCTTT. The chain has TRBV18 and TRBJ1-1; D is perhaps TRBD1 (5 bases). Trimming shortened V by 3 bases and J by 2 bases, and 7 bases separated the two germline ends. The length of the CDR3 is 13 residues. Germline-derived CDR1 and CDR2 are KGHSH and LQKENI.

V is TRBV27 and J is TRBJ1-5; D might be TRBD1 (6 bases). V shed 2 bases and J shed 3 bases, with 20 bases lying between them. Per germline, CDR1 MNHEY and CDR2 SMNVEV (reference sequence). The CDR3 is 18 amino acids. The CDR3 here is CASSLGGIGGGHNQPQHF. Written as DNA, the CDR3 is TGTGCCAGCAGTTTAGGTGGAATTGGGGGGGGACACAATCAGCCCCAGCATTTT.

V gene TRBV6-5 combines with J gene TRBJ2-1, with D perhaps TRBD2 (5 bases). Trimming pared 0 bases from V and 6 bases from J, leaving 15 bases between. Germline V gene data show CDR1 as MNHEY and CDR2 as SVGAGI. This CDR3 spans 16 amino acids. The CDR3 DNA is TGTGCCAGCAGTTACTCTGGGAGTAGTTTTTCCAATGAGCAGTTCTTC. Residues: CASSYSGSSFSNEQFF.

The sample holds many counts of this clone. This sequence joins TRBV6-1 and TRBJ1-2, with 10 bases matching TRBD1. CDR1 MNHNS and CDR2 SASEGT come from the germline V gene. The CDR3 has 15 residues. V lost 2 bases and J lost 5; bases outside the gene matches: 5. CDR3 nucleotide sequence: TGTGCCAGCAGTGAACTGACAGGGGGCAATTATGGCTACACCTTC. Amino acids: CASSELTGGNYGYTF.

The V and J genes are TRBV5-4 and TRBJ2-5, with D maybe TRBD2 (5 bases). This CDR3 region has 15 residues. V gave up 0 bases and J gave up 5 bases, with 14 bases separating them. Germline V gene lookup returns CDR1 SGHNT and CDR2 YYREEE (reference sequence). The CDR3 DNA follows: TGTGCCAGCAGCTTGGACTCTCCTCGGAGGGAGACCCAGTACTTC. Protein sequence: CASSLDSPRRETQYF. The whole variable domain, remainder taken from reference TRBV5-4 and TRBJ2-5, is ETGVTQSPTHLIKTRGQQVTLRCSSQSGHNTVSWYQQALGQGPQFIFQYYREEENGRGNFPPRFSGLQFPNYSSELNVNALELDDSALYLCASSLDSPRRETQYFGPGTRLLVL.

The gene calls are TRBV27 and TRBJ2-1, with a possible D match to TRBD2 (6 bases). The germline V gene encodes CDR1 MNHEY and CDR2 SMNVEV (reference sequence). V was clipped by 3 bases and J by 3 bases, with 6 bases between them. The CDR3 covers 13 residues. The CDR3 spells CASSLGLYNEQFF. CDR3 sequence (DNA): TGTGCCAGCAGTTTGGGACTCTACAATGAGCAGTTCTTC.

This chain links TRBV7-9 with TRBJ1-5, with 11 bases identical to TRBD1. The junction had 8 bases not matched to a gene; V was cut back by 5 bases and J by 2 bases. The length of the CDR3 is 17 residues. Germline V CDR1 and CDR2: SEHNR, FQNEAQ (reference sequence). CDR3 in DNA: TGTGCCAGCAGCCCTACCGGGACAGGGGGTCGCAATCAGCCCCAGCATTTT. It specifies CASSPTGTGGRNQPQHF.

The V gene is TRBV6-5, the J gene TRBJ1-2; D is possibly TRBD1 (5 bases). This CDR3 contains 14 residues. The V gene's germline CDR1 is MNHEY and CDR2 SVGAGI. V was trimmed by 4 bases and J by 6 bases, leaving 15 bases between them. The CDR3 DNA sequence: TGTGCCAGCAGTTCTCCGGGGGGAAGCCATGGCTACACCTTC. It codes for CASSSPGGSHGYTF.

In DNA form, the CDR3 reads TGTGCCAGCAGCCGCGGACAGAGCGGAACCAACTATGGCTACACCTTC. Protein product: CASSRGQSGTNYGYTF. V gene TRBV5-4 combines with J gene TRBJ1-2, with D maybe TRBD1 (6 bases). The CDR3 length is 16 residues. The germline CDR1 and CDR2 sequences are SGHNT and YYREEE (reference sequence). V was shortened by 4 bases and J by 2 bases, with 18 bases between the two germline ends.

The gene calls are TRBV18 and TRBJ2-7; tentatively, D is TRBD2 (6 bases). V was trimmed by 2 bases and J by 0 bases, leaving 11 bases between them. Germline assignment: CDR1 KGHSH and CDR2 LQKENI. This CDR3 has 15 residues. The CDR3 reads CASSPVSGSSYEQYF. DNA of the CDR3: TGTGCCAGCTCACCAGTCAGCGGGTCCTCCTACGAGCAGTACTTC.

This clone was seen once. The chain uses TRBV11-2 and TRBJ2-1; D is unclear. The V end was cut by 5 bases, the J end by 0 bases, with 11 bases between. This CDR3 has 15 amino acids. From germline, CDR1 is SGHAT and CDR2 FQNNGV. This CDR3 reads CASSRALSSYNEQFF. In DNA, the CDR3 is TGTGCCAGCAGCCGCGCCCTGAGCTCCTACAATGAGCAGTTCTTC.

J is TRBJ1-1 and V is TRBV28; D is perhaps TRBD1 (6 bases). V lost 8 bases to trimming and J lost 4 bases, with 11 bases between them. This CDR3 spans 12 amino acids. Germline loops: CDR1 MDHEN, CDR2 SYDVKM. Here the CDR3 reads CASRPGVTEAFF. The CDR3 coding sequence is TGTGCCAGCCGCCCAGGGGTCACTGAAGCTTTCTTT.

This clone was observed a single time. V usage is TRBV2 and J usage is TRBJ2-4; 8 nucleotides agree with TRBD2. The CDR3 extends over 15 amino acids. V gave up 5 bases and J gave up 3 bases; unmatched junction bases: 6. Germline CDR1 is SNHLY and CDR2 is FYNNEI. The CDR3 is CASSQKLADKNIQYF. DNA for the CDR3: TGTGCCAGCAGTCAAAAACTAGCGGACAAAAACATTCAGTACTTC.

V usage is TRBV7-2 and J usage is TRBJ2-7; 12 bases agree with TRBD1. The CDR3 runs to 14 residues. Germline CDR1 SGHTA, CDR2 FQGNSA. Trimming at V came to 5 bases and at J to 4 bases, leaving 3 bases not matched to a gene. As DNA, the CDR3 is TGTGCCAGCAGCCCGGGACAGGGGGCTTACGAGCAGTACTTC. Encoded protein: CASSPGQGAYEQYF.

The chain employs TRBV27 and TRBJ2-3; D remains ambiguous. With 0 bases removed from V and 2 bases from J, the gap between germline ends came to 6 bases. Germline V lookup: CDR1 MNHEY, CDR2 SMNVEV (reference sequence). This CDR3 region has 14 residues. The CDR3 is CASSLSEFTDTQYF. As DNA, the CDR3 is TGTGCCAGCAGTTTATCGGAGTTCACAGATACGCAGTATTTT.